This entry lists 18 T cell receptor beta chains sequenced from one sample in a study of cytomegalovirus exposure and HLA in healthy donors. The PCR ran on 60 Vbeta and 13 Jbeta primers. Clones were read by immunoSEQ multiplex PCR, and TCRdb kept only the in-frame ones, dropping some. The sample shows approximately 38,000 clones, approximately 82% of them seen only once. The sequenced sample was PBMCs. All receptors come from a woman aged 18-35 years in good health and CMV-seropositive.

The CDR3 here is CASSPMRTANTGELFF. The CDR3 DNA follows: TGTGCCAGCAGCCCTATGAGGACAGCGAACACCGGGGAGCTGTTTTTT. This chain links TRBV6-4 with TRBJ2-2, with D perhaps matching TRBD1 (6 bases). The germline gives CDR1 MRHNA, CDR2 SNTAGT. V lost 6 bases to trimming and J lost 0 bases, with 14 bases between them. This CDR3 has 16 residues.

This clone was found once. The V call is TRBV7-9, the J call TRBJ2-5, with 8 bases matching TRBD2. The CDR3 totals 16 residues. Losses at the gene ends were 1 base for V and 5 bases for J; bases not matched to a gene: 9. The germline V gene has CDR1 SEHNR and CDR2 FQNEAQ (reference sequence). The CDR3 here is CASSLVTGGPVETQYF. For the CDR3, the DNA is TGTGCCAGCAGCTTAGTGACGGGGGGGCCCGTGGAGACCCAGTACTTC.

The V call is TRBV9, the J call TRBJ2-7, with a weak D call TRBD1 (6 bases). Trimming took 2 bases from V and 2 from J, leaving 14 bases between them. The V gene's germline CDR1 is SGDLS and CDR2 YYNGEE. The CDR3 totals 15 residues. The CDR3 DNA is TGTGCCAGCAGCGTCGGGACATCTGGCACCTACGAGCAGTACTTC. Its translation is CASSVGTSGTYEQYF.

This clone was seen just once. This chain connects TRBV7-2 to TRBJ1-2; 8 nucleotides line up with TRBD1. This CDR3 is 15 amino acids long. J was trimmed by 0 bases and V by 3 bases; bases with no gene match: 3. Germline CDR1 is SGHTA and CDR2 is FQGNSA. Here the CDR3 reads CASSFWTGPNYGYTF. The CDR3 nucleotides are TGTGCCAGCAGCTTCTGGACAGGGCCTAACTATGGCTACACCTTC.

This clone was seen a few times. The chain is built from TRBV7-9 and TRBJ1-4, with D possibly matching TRBD1 (5 bases). Germline loops: CDR1 SEHNR, CDR2 FQNEAQ (reference sequence). V was trimmed by 6 bases and J by 12 bases, leaving 14 bases between them. CDR3 length: 12 amino acids. Here the CDR3 DNA reads TGTGCCAGCAGGGGGGGGGAGAAAGAACTGTTTTTT. Its protein product is CASRGGEKELFF.

The chain uses TRBV29-1 and TRBJ2-7, with D unresolved. V gave up 5 bases and J gave up 6 bases, with 11 bases separating them. Germline V lookup: CDR1 SQVTM, CDR2 ANQGSEA. The CDR3 totals 11 residues. CDR3 in DNA: TGCAGCGTTCTAGAGACTCTCGAGCAGTACTTC. Translating gives CSVLETLEQYF.

V and J are TRBV6-5 and TRBJ1-2, with 7 bases that match TRBD1. This CDR3 contains 14 residues. Germline V CDR1 and CDR2: MNHEY, SVGAGI. J was trimmed by 5 bases and V by 6 bases; bases with no gene match: 9. The CDR3 here is CASRSDRILYGYTF. DNA for the CDR3: TGTGCCAGCAGATCGGACAGGATCCTGTATGGCTACACCTTC.

This CDR3 reads CASSFETVYNEQFF. In DNA, the CDR3 is TGTGCCAGCAGCTTCGAAACAGTGTACAATGAGCAGTTCTTC. The rearrangement joins TRBV5-5 to TRBJ2-1; no reliable D call. Per the germline V gene, CDR1 is SGHKS and CDR2 is YYEKEE (reference sequence). Trimming left V 2 bases short and J 4 bases short, with 10 bases between. The CDR3 is made up of 14 amino acids.

The count of this clone is one. The chain is built from TRBV29-1 and TRBJ2-5, with a weak D call TRBD1 (5 bases). Germline lookup yields CDR1 SQVTM and CDR2 ANQGSEA. Trimming took off 7 bases at V and 5 bases at J, with 20 bases between the two ends. The CDR3 runs to 14 residues. CDR3 sequence reads: CSAWETGTSETQYF. For the CDR3, the DNA is TGCAGCGCATGGGAAACAGGAACCTCGGAGACCCAGTACTTC.

The chain recombines TRBV18 with TRBJ2-5; no reliable D call. Trimming cost V 1 base and J 1 base, with 7 bases left between them. CDR3 length: 14 residues. Germline V gene data show CDR1 as KGHSH and CDR2 as LQKENI. The DNA of the CDR3 is TGTGCCAGCTCACCACGGGCAGGCCAAGAGACCCAGTACTTC. Its protein product is CASSPRAGQETQYF. The full variable domain, with the rest looked up from reference TRBV18 and TRBJ2-5, is NAGVMQNPRHLVRRRGQEARLRCSPMKGHSHVYWYRQLPEEGLKFMVYLQKENIIDESGMPKERFSAEFPKEGPSILRIQQVVRGDSAAYFCASSPRAGQETQYFGPGTRLLVL.

The chain couples TRBV9 to TRBJ2-3; TRBD1 matches 7 bases. The ends lost 2 bases at V and 2 bases at J; junction bases unmatched: 11. Germline values: CDR1 SGDLS, CDR2 YYNGEE. The CDR3 loop spans 17 amino acids. The DNA for the CDR3 is TGTGCCAGCAGCGTGGCCGGGACAGTGGGGGTCACAGATACGCAGTATTTT. It encodes CASSVAGTVGVTDTQYF.

The chain employs TRBV9 and TRBJ2-7; TRBD1 is a possible D gene (5 bases). The CDR3 is 15 residues long. Germline V gene data show CDR1 as SGDLS and CDR2 as YYNGEE. V shed 0 bases and J shed 2 bases, with 12 bases lying between them. The CDR3 is CASSVGSQETYEQYF. CDR3 sequence (DNA): TGTGCCAGCAGCGTAGGGTCACAGGAAACCTACGAGCAGTACTTC.

The V and J genes are TRBV30 and TRBJ2-6; 7 bases map to TRBD2. Germline V gene lookup returns CDR1 GTSNPN and CDR2 SVGIG (reference sequence). The CDR3 has 17 amino acids. J was trimmed by 2 bases and V by 5 bases; bases with no gene match: 12. CDR3 residues: CAWPVGAAGAGANVLTF. CDR3 nucleotides: TGTGCCTGGCCCGTAGGTGCTGCGGGGGCTGGGGCCAACGTCCTGACTTTC.

The rearrangement links TRBV11-2 to TRBJ1-1, with a tentative D call TRBD1 (5 bases). Between the trimmed V and J ends, which lost 1 base and 3 bases, there was a span of 12 bases. The CDR3 is 15 amino acids. CDR1 SGHAT and CDR2 FQNNGV come from the germline V gene. The chain's CDR3 is CASSLGGGGYTEAFF. The CDR3 bases are TGTGCCAGCAGCTTAGGAGGTGGGGGGTACACTGAAGCTTTCTTT.

The chain has TRBV5-4 and TRBJ1-1; TRBD1 might be the D (5 bases). CDR1 is SGHNT and CDR2 is YYREEE in the germline V gene (reference sequence). The V and J ends lost 0 bases and 6 bases respectively, with 15 bases between them. This CDR3 is 15 amino acids long. Here the CDR3 reads CASSLDSGLRAEAFF. The CDR3 DNA sequence: TGTGCCAGCAGCTTGGACTCAGGGCTCCGCGCTGAAGCTTTCTTT.

The chain employs TRBV29-1 and TRBJ2-5; 7 positions match TRBD1. The J call may be faulty, since TRBJ2-7 better matches the DNA end. This CDR3 comprises 15 residues. Per the germline V gene, CDR1 is SQVTM and CDR2 is ANQGSEA. CDR3 in DNA: TGCAGCGTTGAAGACAGGGACAGACTGACCTACGAGCAGTACTTC. It encodes CSVEDRDRLTYEQYF.

CDR3 sequence reads: CASKETGAYGYTF. In DNA, the CDR3 is TGTGCCAGCAAAGAGACAGGGGCGTATGGCTACACCTTC. The chain couples TRBV25-1 to TRBJ1-2; 8 bases match TRBD1. The CDR3 spans 13 residues. V gave up 7 bases and J gave up 5 bases; unmatched junction bases: 6. Germline CDR1 reads MGHDK; CDR2 reads SYGVNS.

The chain links TRBV19 to TRBJ2-3; 9 positions agree with TRBD1. This CDR3 region has 16 residues. Losses at the gene ends were 3 bases for V and 5 bases for J; bases not matched to a gene: 9. Per germline, CDR1 LNHDA and CDR2 SQIVND (reference sequence). CDR3 loop: CASSIGGGQGRDTQYF. The DNA of the CDR3 is TGTGCCAGTAGTATCGGTGGGGGACAGGGCAGAGATACGCAGTATTTT.